Below, 24 T cell receptor beta chains from the same sample are listed, as sequenced in a study of blood T cell repertoires in COVID-19. The protocol was immunoSEQ multiplex PCR, while the TCRdb copy is restricted to in-frame clones and leaves out a portion. The sample holds over 45,000 clones; roughly 76% are singletons and the top ten take approximately 20%. The specimen sequenced was peripheral blood. The source of these receptors is a man aged 50 or older with active or convalescent COVID-19.

V and J are TRBV2 and TRBJ2-1, with D unresolved. Trimming left V 3 bases short and J 7 bases short, with 13 bases between. Germline V gene lookup returns CDR1 SNHLY and CDR2 FYNNEI. The CDR3 has 14 residues. CDR3: CASSEVVRSNEQFF. In nucleotides, the CDR3 is TGTGCCAGCAGTGAGGTGGTTAGAAGTAATGAGCAGTTCTTC.

CDR3 sequence reads: CASDGASGGREQFF. The CDR3 DNA sequence: TGTGCCAGCGATGGGGCTAGCGGAGGTAGGGAGCAGTTCTTC. The chain carries TRBV2 and TRBJ2-1; 7 nucleotides align to TRBD2. V gave up 8 bases and J gave up 10 bases; unmatched junction bases: 14. CDR1 and CDR2 from the germline V gene are SNHLY and FYNNEI. CDR3 size: 14 residues.

This clone was detected ten times or more. This sequence joins TRBV18 and TRBJ1-1, with unresolved D. CDR3 size: 12 residues. V was pared by 5 bases and J by 4 bases, with 8 bases between. Germline CDR1 and CDR2: KGHSH and LQKENI. In DNA, the CDR3 is TGTGCCAGCTCAACGGCGGGCACTGAAGCTTTCTTT. Translating gives CASSTAGTEAFF.

This sequence joins TRBV9 and TRBJ1-3, with a weak D call TRBD1 (5 bases). The CDR3 extends over 15 amino acids. CDR1 SGDLS and CDR2 YYNGEE come from the germline V gene. Trimming shortened V by 4 bases and J by 2 bases, and 13 bases separated the two germline ends. CDR3 protein: CASSLGPGTGNTIYF. Written as DNA, the CDR3 is TGTGCCAGCAGCCTGGGGCCAGGGACTGGAAACACCATATATTTT.

The chain recombines TRBV5-1 with TRBJ1-1, with 7 positions matching TRBD1. V gave up 4 bases and J gave up 0 bases; unmatched junction bases: 6. The CDR3 has 15 residues. Germline CDR1 and CDR2: SGHRS and YFSETQ. CDR3 in DNA: TGCGCCAGCAGCCCGCGACAGGGTTTGAACACTGAAGCTTTCTTT. Protein product: CASSPRQGLNTEAFF.

J is TRBJ2-5 and V is TRBV7-9; 9 bases map to TRBD2. J was trimmed by 2 bases and V by 4 bases; bases with no gene match: 8. The germline V gene has CDR1 SEHNR and CDR2 FQNEAQ (reference sequence). The CDR3 length is 16 residues. CDR3 in DNA: TGTGCCAGCAGCTCCCCTGGAGCGGGGGGTCAAGAGACCCAGTACTTC. Encoded protein: CASSSPGAGGQETQYF. The full variable domain, rest sourced from reference TRBV7-9 and TRBJ2-5, is DTGVSQNPRHKITKRGQNVTFRCDPISEHNRLYWYRQTLGQGPEFLTYFQNEAQLEKSRLLSDRFSAERPKGSFSTLEIQRTEQGDSAMYLCASSSPGAGGQETQYFGPGTRLLVL.

V usage is TRBV5-4 and J usage is TRBJ2-1, with D possibly TRBD1 on 5 matching bases. The CDR3 is 16 residues long. Germline V CDR1 and CDR2: SGHNT, YYREEE (reference sequence). V lost 3 bases to trimming and J lost 9 bases, with 22 bases between them. Here the CDR3 reads CASSSINNQGWGEQFF. In DNA, the CDR3 is TGTGCCAGCAGCTCCATCAACAATCAGGGTTGGGGTGAGCAGTTCTTC.

V gene TRBV13 combines with J gene TRBJ2-7, with D perhaps matching TRBD2 (5 bases). The CDR3 consists of 15 residues. The V and J ends lost 5 bases and 0 bases respectively, with 14 bases between them. Germline lookup yields CDR1 PRHDT and CDR2 FYEKMQ (reference sequence). In nucleotides, the CDR3 is TGTGCCAGCAGCGAGCTGACTAAGAACTCCTACGAGCAGTACTTC. Its protein is CASSELTKNSYEQYF.

This clone appeared a few times. The chain combines TRBV5-8 with TRBJ1-1, with D unresolved. The germline CDR1 and CDR2 sequences are SGHTS and YDEGEE. The CDR3 runs to 13 residues. The V end lost 1 base, the J end lost 8 bases, and 12 bases lay between the germline ends. CDR3 DNA: TGTGCCAGCAGCTTGCCGCCGCTATCCGAAGCTTTCTTT. It codes for CASSLPPLSEAFF. The entire variable domain, with the rest obtained from reference TRBV5-8 and TRBJ1-1, is as follows: EAGVTQSPTHLIKTRGQQATLRCSPISGHTSVYWYQQALGLGLQFLLWYDEGEERNRGNFPPRFSGRQFPNYSSELNVNALELEDSALYLCASSLPPLSEAFFGQGTRLTVV.

J is TRBJ2-3 and V is TRBV9, with D perhaps TRBD2 (5 bases). The germline CDR1 and CDR2 sequences are SGDLS and YYNGEE. The CDR3 is 17 amino acids. V was cut by 0 bases and J by 12 bases, with 26 bases left in between. The CDR3 loop is CASSVDGDLFGVSEQYF. In DNA form, the CDR3 reads TGTGCCAGCAGCGTAGACGGAGACCTTTTCGGGGTTTCAGAACAGTATTTT.

V is TRBV28 and J is TRBJ2-1; 11 bases are a match to TRBD2. The trim removed 5 bases at V and 4 bases at J, leaving 10 bases unmatched. From germline, CDR1 is MDHEN and CDR2 SYDVKM. The CDR3 extends over 17 amino acids. Here the CDR3 DNA reads TGTGCCAGCAGTCTATTAGCGGGAGGGCCAGGATACAATGAGCAGTTCTTC. It translates to CASSLLAGGPGYNEQFF.

V usage is TRBV12-3 or TRBV12-4 and J usage is TRBJ2-1; 8 bases are a match to TRBD2. V trimming: 11 bases; J trimming: 2 bases; junction bases outside the gene matches: 5. This CDR3 is 13 amino acids long. CDR3 nucleotide sequence: TGTGCCGGCACTAGCGGTCCCTACAATGAGCAGTTCTTC. It encodes CAGTSGPYNEQFF.

The rearrangement joins TRBV5-6 to TRBJ1-6; 7 bases align to TRBD1. The CDR3 has 15 residues. V lost 3 bases and J lost 10; bases outside the gene matches: 10. The germline gives CDR1 SGHDT, CDR2 YYEEEE. DNA for the CDR3: TGTGCCAGCAGCTCTCCGGGGACAGCCTCATCACCCCTCCACTTT. Translation gives CASSSPGTASSPLHF. Complete variable domain (other parts from reference TRBV5-6 and TRBJ1-6): DAGVTQSPTHLIKTRGQQVTLRCSPKSGHDTVSWYQQALGQGPQFIFQYYEEEERQRGNFPDRFSGHQFPNYSSELNVNALLLGDSALYLCASSSPGTASSPLHFGNGTRLTVT.

J is TRBJ2-3 and V is TRBV11-2, with TRBD1 matching over 7 bases. J was trimmed by 7 bases and V by 5 bases; bases with no gene match: 9. This CDR3 has 14 residues. Looked up from germline, CDR1 is SGHAT and CDR2 is FQNNGV. The DNA for the CDR3 is TGTGCCAGCAGCCCTCTTCGGACAGGCTATACGCAGTATTTT. Amino acids: CASSPLRTGYTQYF.

The chain joins TRBV19 to TRBJ2-1; D ambiguous. Germline CDR1 LNHDA, CDR2 SQIVND (reference sequence). This CDR3 has 14 amino acids. V lost 8 bases and J 0 bases, leaving 11 bases between the germline ends. The CDR3 spells CASHGRSSYNEQFF. In DNA, the CDR3 is TGTGCCAGTCACGGAAGGAGCTCCTACAATGAGCAGTTCTTC.

The rearrangement links TRBV19 to TRBJ1-5; D call uncertain. With 6 bases removed from V and 3 bases from J, the gap between germline ends came to 18 bases. The germline V gene encodes CDR1 LNHDA and CDR2 SQIVND (reference sequence). This CDR3 region has 16 residues. The CDR3 region is CASSPRVTANNQPQHF. The CDR3 coding sequence is TGTGCCAGTAGCCCCCGGGTTACGGCTAACAATCAGCCCCAGCATTTT.

V gene TRBV6-5 combines with J gene TRBJ1-3, with 7 nucleotides matching TRBD1. The V segment lost 5 bases and the J segment 7 bases; nucleotides outside the gene matches: 8. CDR3 length: 14 amino acids. Looked up from germline, CDR1 is MNHEY and CDR2 is SVGAGI. As DNA, the CDR3 is TGTGCCAGCAGTCCGGGACAGATCGGGAACACCATATATTTT. This codes for CASSPGQIGNTIYF.

This sequence joins TRBV10-2 and TRBJ2-1, with 10 bases identical to TRBD1. Germline V gene sequence: CDR1 WSHSY, CDR2 SAAADI. This CDR3 has 12 amino acids. CDR3 DNA sequence: TGCGCGCACCGGACAGGGGGGCATGAGCAGTTCTTC. Amino acids: CAHRTGGHEQFF.

Only one count was recorded for this clone. The chain couples TRBV4-2 to TRBJ2-7; TRBD2 aligns across 9 bases. The trim removed 0 bases at V and 3 bases at J, leaving 6 bases unmatched. Germline-derived CDR1 and CDR2 are LGHNA and YNFKEQ. This CDR3 has 16 residues. The CDR3 here is CASSQDRGSGGYEQYF. The CDR3 DNA reads as TGTGCCAGCAGCCAAGATCGAGGTAGCGGGGGCTACGAGCAGTACTTC.

As concerns this clone: One end of the junction fails to match germline, which may point to a read error. The chain is built from TRBV2 and TRBJ2-5; no clear D gene. Germline V gene data show CDR1 as SNHLY and CDR2 as FYNNEI. The CDR3 is made up of 14 amino acids. The CDR3 loop reads CASHLTYAQATQYF. For the CDR3, the DNA is TGTGCCAGCCACCTTACTTACGCTCAAGCGACCCAGTACTTC.

V usage is TRBV3-1 (or the pseudogene TRBV3-2) and J usage is TRBJ2-7, with 12 bases aligning to TRBD2. V dropped 4 bases and J dropped 11; count of bases not matched to a gene: 21. This CDR3 is 18 amino acids long. Germline CDR1 and CDR2: LGHDT and YNNKEL (reference sequence). This CDR3 reads CASSRLLAGGSTTPRKYF. CDR3 DNA: TGTGCCAGCAGCCGGCTACTAGCGGGGGGATCAACAACTCCCCGTAAGTACTTC.

This clone was picked up one time. The chain uses TRBV4-2 and TRBJ2-1; 10 nucleotides line up with TRBD2. Unmatched junction bases numbered 6, after V lost 0 bases and J lost 7 bases. CDR1 and CDR2 from the germline V gene are LGHNA and YNFKEQ. This CDR3 spans 16 amino acids. CDR3: CASSQEDTSGINEQFF. The CDR3 nucleotides read TGTGCCAGCAGCCAAGAGGACACTAGCGGGATAAATGAGCAGTTCTTC.

This clone was detected a few times. This chain uses TRBV7-3 with TRBJ2-3, with 8 bases aligning to TRBD1. This CDR3 has 16 amino acids. Germline V gene sequence: CDR1 SGHTA, CDR2 FQGTGA. V lost 5 bases, J lost 0 bases, and 7 bases stayed unmatched. CDR3 in DNA: TGTGCCAGCAGCCTAGGCCGGACAGGGAGCACAGATACGCAGTATTTT. This translates into CASSLGRTGSTDTQYF.

The J gene is TRBJ1-2, the V gene TRBV5-5, with D perhaps TRBD1 (5 bases). V was cut by 0 bases and J by 7 bases, with 13 bases left in between. Germline V gene data show CDR1 as SGHKS and CDR2 as YYEKEE (reference sequence). There are 14 residues in the CDR3. The CDR3 reads CASSLAGGSGGYTF. For the CDR3, the DNA is TGTGCCAGCAGCTTGGCGGGGGGGAGTGGTGGCTACACCTTC.